These 15 T cell receptor beta chains were sequenced from one sample in a study of cytomegalovirus exposure and HLA in healthy donors. Primers included in the PCR were 60 Vbeta and 13 Jbeta primers. Method: immunoSEQ multiplex PCR; TCRdb's copy keeps in-frame clones and lacks some. This sample's table has 90,000 to 130,000 clones. The source material was PBMCs. The receptor set was obtained from a man aged 35 to 55 in good health and CMV-seropositive.

This chain joins TRBV27 and TRBJ1-5, with a tentative D call TRBD1 (6 bases). The germline V gene has CDR1 MNHEY and CDR2 SMNVEV (reference sequence). Trimming removed 6 bases at V and 5 bases at J, with 14 bases between. The CDR3 extends over 14 amino acids. The CDR3 DNA reads as TGTGCCAGCAGACCCGGACAGTGGGATCAGCCCCAGCATTTT. It is translated as CASRPGQWDQPQHF.

The chain uses TRBV6-6 and TRBJ2-3; 14 bases fit TRBD2. This CDR3 has 16 residues. The ends lost 6 bases at V and 3 bases at J; junction bases unmatched: 5. CDR1 is MNHNY, CDR2 SVGAGI, per germline (reference sequence). Here the CDR3 reads CASRRTSGRLTDTQYF. The CDR3 DNA sequence: TGTGCCAGCAGGAGGACTAGCGGGAGGCTAACAGATACGCAGTATTTT.

V usage is TRBV18 and J usage is TRBJ1-3; a weak D match, TRBD1 (6 bases). Between the trimmed V and J ends, which lost 1 base and 0 bases, there was a span of 13 bases. The CDR3 has 17 amino acids. Germline lookup yields CDR1 KGHSH and CDR2 LQKENI. CDR3 protein: CASSPLEAGASGNTIYF. CDR3 in DNA: TGTGCCAGCTCACCACTCGAGGCAGGGGCCTCTGGAAACACCATATATTTT. Full variable domain (missing parts from reference TRBV18 and TRBJ1-3): NAGVMQNPRHLVRRRGQEARLRCSPMKGHSHVYWYRQLPEEGLKFMVYLQKENIIDESGMPKERFSAEFPKEGPSILRIQQVVRGDSAAYFCASSPLEAGASGNTIYFGEGSWLTVV.

V usage is TRBV27 and J usage is TRBJ2-7; D ambiguous. The V and J ends lost 3 bases and 0 bases respectively, with 3 bases between them. Germline V CDR1 and CDR2: MNHEY, SMNVEV (reference sequence). This CDR3 has 12 residues. As DNA, the CDR3 is TGTGCCAGCAGTTTTAACTCCTACGAGCAGTACTTC. Protein sequence: CASSFNSYEQYF.

The chain is built from TRBV28 and TRBJ2-3; D perhaps matches TRBD1 (6 bases). CDR3 size: 13 residues. Trimming shortened V by 5 bases and J by 5 bases, and 11 bases separated the two germline ends. Germline V gene data show CDR1 as MDHEN and CDR2 as SYDVKM. In DNA form, the CDR3 reads TGTGCCAGCAGTGGGTCACAGGGAGATACGCAGTATTTT. Its translation: CASSGSQGDTQYF.

The chain carries TRBV6-1 and TRBJ2-5, with TRBD2 matching 12 bases. The end of the DNA is better explained by TRBJ2-7, so the J call may be wrong. The CDR3 is made up of 14 amino acids. Germline CDR1 is MNHNS and CDR2 is SASEGT. For the CDR3, the DNA is TGTGCCAGCAGTGGACTAGCGGGAGTGTACGAGCAGTACTTC. Amino acid sequence: CASSGLAGVYEQYF.

The chain joins TRBV7-9 to TRBJ2-3; a weak D match, TRBD2 (6 bases). This CDR3 has 13 amino acids. The ends were cut back, 5 bases at V and 5 bases at J, with 11 bases in the middle. Germline V gene sequence: CDR1 SEHNR, CDR2 FQNEAQ (reference sequence). The CDR3 nucleotides read TGTGCCAGCAGCCCCCGGGGGTTAGATACGCAGTATTTT. Its translation: CASSPRGLDTQYF.

The chain links TRBV21-1 to TRBJ2-1; TRBD2 is the table's D call and was not checked against the DNA. TRBV21-1 is listed as a pseudogene. The CDR3 is 14 residues long. The CDR3 bases are TGTGCCAGCCAACTAGCGACTAGTGACAATGAGCAGTTCTTC. Translation gives CASQLATSDNEQFF.

The chain recombines TRBV29-1 with TRBJ2-2, with 16 bases identical to TRBD2. Germline V gene data show CDR1 as SQVTM and CDR2 as ANQGSEA. V was clipped by 4 bases and J by 1 base; unmatched bases: 6. The CDR3 runs to 18 residues. For the CDR3, the DNA is TGCAGCGTTGTCCCCGGGACTAGCGGGAGGGAGAACACCGGGGAGCTGTTTTTT. It is translated as CSVVPGTSGRENTGELFF.

V usage is TRBV28 and J usage is TRBJ1-5, with D possibly TRBD1 on 6 matching bases. Germline V gene lookup returns CDR1 MDHEN and CDR2 SYDVKM. CDR3 length: 12 residues. The germline V and J ends were trimmed by 10 bases and 6 bases, with 13 bases remaining between them. The CDR3 coding sequence is TGTGCCACCCAAGGGGGAGTTCAGCCCCAGCATTTT. As protein: CATQGGVQPQHF.

The chain employs TRBV28 and TRBJ2-3; TRBD2 is a possible D gene (6 bases). In germline, CDR1 is MDHEN, CDR2 SYDVKM. This CDR3 spans 14 amino acids. Deletions cut 4 bases from V and 2 bases from J, with 10 bases between. The CDR3 DNA reads as TGTGCCAGCAGTTCTCCTAGCGCCACAGATACGCAGTATTTT. As protein: CASSSPSATDTQYF.

The chain couples TRBV7-8 to TRBJ2-2; 7 bases are shared with TRBD2. This CDR3 spans 17 amino acids. Germline assignment: CDR1 SGHVS and CDR2 FQNEAQ. V was clipped by 5 bases and J by 0 bases; unmatched bases: 9. The CDR3 coding sequence is TGTGCCAGCAGCCTACCTAGCGGCAACTCGAACACCGGGGAGCTGTTTTTT. Residues: CASSLPSGNSNTGELFF. The full variable domain, with the rest looked up from reference TRBV7-8 and TRBJ2-2, is GAGVSQSPRYKVAKRGQDVALRCDPISGHVSLFWYQQALGQGPEFLTYFQNEAQLDKSGLPSDRFFAERPEGSVSTLKIQRTQQEDSAVYLCASSLPSGNSNTGELFFGEGSRLTVL.

The chain uses TRBV7-3 and TRBJ2-1, with 8 positions matching TRBD1. The CDR3 contains 15 residues. CDR1 SGHTA and CDR2 FQGTGA come from the germline V gene. V shed 5 bases, J shed 7 bases, and the junction held 10 bases outside the gene matches. The CDR3 nucleotides are TGTGCCAGCAGCACCGGACAGGGTGGGCGTAATGAGCAGTTCTTC. Protein: CASSTGQGGRNEQFF.

V usage is TRBV19 and J usage is TRBJ1-1, with TRBD1 as a possible D gene (6 bases). Trimming pared 3 bases from V and 6 bases from J, leaving 8 bases between. This CDR3 is 12 amino acids long. Per germline, CDR1 LNHDA and CDR2 SQIVND (reference sequence). The DNA of the CDR3 is TGTGCCAGTAGTATTAAGGGGGCTGAAGCTTTCTTT. Amino acid sequence: CASSIKGAEAFF.

CDR3 coding DNA: TGTGCCAGCAGTGAAGATGGCAGGGTGGATTATGGCTACACCTTC. It specifies CASSEDGRVDYGYTF. The chain employs TRBV6-1 and TRBJ1-2, with D possibly TRBD1 on 5 matching bases. V shed 1 base and J shed 5 bases, with 14 bases lying between them. The CDR3 is 15 residues long. Germline V gives CDR1 MNHNS, CDR2 SASEGT.